The clone carrying this T cell receptor (beta chain) was picked up a small number of times. Its antigen is still unknown. Using a J-beta primer mix together with a sample-barcoded 5' primer, a second PCR was run for about 7 to 12 cycles. Each cDNA molecule carried a tag from a template-switch adaptor that contained 12 random nucleotides. Per-sample output comprised a minimum of 2.5 million paired-end reads containing CDR3. From the 5' RACE reads, TCRdb called clonotypes with MiXCR, one entry per CDR3 protein. This table has hundreds of thousands of distinct CDR3 sequences, roughly 64% appearing once. The data originate from a study of blood T cells in healthy people across ages. Study-level findings and limits: When set beside aged donors, long-lived donors presented more naive CD4+ cells and higher diversity.

Trimming removed 2 bases from V and 5 bases from J; junction bases left unmatched: 6. Germline V lookup: CDR1 SGHKS, CDR2 YYEKEE (reference sequence). The CDR3 has 15 amino acids. The source of this sequence is a man aged 25-45 years in good health. The chain joins TRBV5-5 to TRBJ2-1; the match to TRBD2 covers 8 bases. Sequencing input: blood. CDR3 protein: CASSFMTGGNNEQFF. The CDR3 bases are TGTGCCAGCAGCTTCATGACGGGGGGGAACAATGAGCAGTTCTTC.